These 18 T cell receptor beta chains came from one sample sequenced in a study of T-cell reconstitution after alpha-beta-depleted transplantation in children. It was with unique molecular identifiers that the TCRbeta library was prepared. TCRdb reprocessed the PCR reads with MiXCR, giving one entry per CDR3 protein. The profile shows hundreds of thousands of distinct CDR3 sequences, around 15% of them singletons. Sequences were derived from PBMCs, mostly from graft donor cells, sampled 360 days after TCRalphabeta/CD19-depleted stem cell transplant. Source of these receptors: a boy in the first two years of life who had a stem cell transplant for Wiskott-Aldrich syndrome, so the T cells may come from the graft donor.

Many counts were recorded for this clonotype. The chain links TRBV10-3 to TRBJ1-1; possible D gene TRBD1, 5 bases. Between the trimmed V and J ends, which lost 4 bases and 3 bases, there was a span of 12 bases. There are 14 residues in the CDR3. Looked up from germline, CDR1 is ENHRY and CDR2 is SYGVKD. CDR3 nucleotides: TGTGCCATCAGTGCTGGGACCGCGGACACTGAAGCTTTCTTT. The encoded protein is CAISAGTADTEAFF.

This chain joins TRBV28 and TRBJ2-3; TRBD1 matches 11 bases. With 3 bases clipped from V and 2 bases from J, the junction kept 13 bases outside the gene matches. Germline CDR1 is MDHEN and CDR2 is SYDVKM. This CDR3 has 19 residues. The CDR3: CASSFFLFRDRGYTDTQYF. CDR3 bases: TGTGCCAGCAGTTTTTTTCTCTTCCGGGACAGGGGGTACACAGATACGCAGTATTTT.

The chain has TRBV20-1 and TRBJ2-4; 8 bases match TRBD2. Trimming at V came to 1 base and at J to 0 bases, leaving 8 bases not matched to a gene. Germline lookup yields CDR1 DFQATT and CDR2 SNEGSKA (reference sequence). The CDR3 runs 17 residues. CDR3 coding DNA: TGCAGTGCTAGAGTAGCGCGGGGGGCCTCAGCCAAAAACATTCAGTACTTC. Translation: CSARVARGASAKNIQYF.

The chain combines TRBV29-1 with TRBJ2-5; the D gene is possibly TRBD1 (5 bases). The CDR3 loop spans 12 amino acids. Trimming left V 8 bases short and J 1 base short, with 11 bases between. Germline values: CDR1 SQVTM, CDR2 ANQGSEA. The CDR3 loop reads CSFGQAQETQYF. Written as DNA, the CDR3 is TGCAGCTTTGGACAAGCCCAAGAGACCCAGTACTTC. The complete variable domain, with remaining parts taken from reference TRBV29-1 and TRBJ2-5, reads SAVISQKPSRDICQRGTSLTIQCQVDSQVTMMFWYRQQPGQSLTLIATANQGSEATYESGFVIDKFPISRPNLTFSTLTVSNMSPEDSSIYLCSFGQAQETQYFGPGTRLLVL.

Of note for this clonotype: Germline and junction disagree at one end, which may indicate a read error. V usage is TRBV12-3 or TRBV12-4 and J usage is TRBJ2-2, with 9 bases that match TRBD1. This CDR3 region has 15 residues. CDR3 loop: CASSTQGAKTGELFF. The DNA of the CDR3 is TGTGCCAGCAGTACACAGGGGGCGAAGACCGGGGAGCTGTTTTTT.

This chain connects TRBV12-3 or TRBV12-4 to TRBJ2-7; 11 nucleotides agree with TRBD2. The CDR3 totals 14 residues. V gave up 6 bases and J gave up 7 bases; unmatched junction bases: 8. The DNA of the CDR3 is TGTGCCAGCAGATTTAGCGGGAGGGCGGGTGAGCAGTACTTC. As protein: CASRFSGRAGEQYF.

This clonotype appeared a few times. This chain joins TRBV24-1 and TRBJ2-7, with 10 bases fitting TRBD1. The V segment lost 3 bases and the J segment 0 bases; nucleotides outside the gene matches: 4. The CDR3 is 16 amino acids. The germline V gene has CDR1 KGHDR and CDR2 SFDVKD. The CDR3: CATSDHGQGVSYEQYF. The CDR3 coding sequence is TGTGCCACCAGTGATCACGGACAGGGGGTCTCCTACGAGCAGTACTTC.

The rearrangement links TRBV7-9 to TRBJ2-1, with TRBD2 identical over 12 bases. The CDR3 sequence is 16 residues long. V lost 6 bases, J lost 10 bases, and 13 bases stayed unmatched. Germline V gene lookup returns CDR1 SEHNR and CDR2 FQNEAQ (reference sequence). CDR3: CASRIGASGRAEEQFF. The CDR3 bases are TGTGCCAGCAGGATAGGGGCTAGCGGGAGGGCCGAGGAGCAGTTCTTC.

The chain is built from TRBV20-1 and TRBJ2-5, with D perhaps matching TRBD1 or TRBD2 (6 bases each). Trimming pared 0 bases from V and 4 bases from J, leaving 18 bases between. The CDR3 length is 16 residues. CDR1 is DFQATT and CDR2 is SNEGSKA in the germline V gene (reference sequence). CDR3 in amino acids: CSARDLRGGPGETQYF. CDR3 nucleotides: TGCAGTGCTAGAGACCTGCGAGGGGGGCCAGGAGAGACCCAGTACTTC.

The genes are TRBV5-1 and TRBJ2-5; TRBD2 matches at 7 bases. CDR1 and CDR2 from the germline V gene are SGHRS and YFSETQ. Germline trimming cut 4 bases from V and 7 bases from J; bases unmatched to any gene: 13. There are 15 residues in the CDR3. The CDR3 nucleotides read TGCGCCAGCAGCCCCAGACTAGCCGGGTTTGTGACCCAGTACTTC. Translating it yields CASSPRLAGFVTQYF. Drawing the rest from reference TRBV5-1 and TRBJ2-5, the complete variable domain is KAGVTQTPRYLIKTRGQQVTLSCSPISGHRSVSWYQQTPGQGLQFLFEYFSETQRNKGNFPGRFSGRQFSNSRSEMNVSTLELGDSALYLCASSPRLAGFVTQYFGPGTRLLVL.

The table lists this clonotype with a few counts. For the CDR3, the DNA is TGCGCCAGCAGCCAAGGAATTGAAGGGTCGATTCCCGAGACCCAGTACTTC. Protein: CASSQGIEGSIPETQYF. The chain employs TRBV4-1 and TRBJ2-5, with D unresolved. The germline gives CDR1 MGHRA, CDR2 YSYEKL. Trimming cost V 1 base and J 5 bases, with 20 bases left between them. The CDR3 has 17 residues.

CDR3: CASTRAGTADQYF. The CDR3 DNA sequence: TGTGCCAGCACCCGAGCGGGAACGGCAGATCAGTACTTC. This chain uses TRBV2 with TRBJ2-4, with TRBD2 matching 7 bases. The V segment lost 7 bases and the J segment 12 bases; nucleotides outside the gene matches: 12. Germline V gene data show CDR1 as SNHLY and CDR2 as FYNNEI. The CDR3 has 13 amino acids. Variable domain in full (rest from reference TRBV2 and TRBJ2-4): EPEVTQTPSHQVTQMGQEVILRCVPISNHLYFYWYRQILGQKVEFLVSFYNNEISEKSEIFDDQFSVERPDGSNFTLKIRSTKLEDSAMYFCASTRAGTADQYFGAGTRLSVL.

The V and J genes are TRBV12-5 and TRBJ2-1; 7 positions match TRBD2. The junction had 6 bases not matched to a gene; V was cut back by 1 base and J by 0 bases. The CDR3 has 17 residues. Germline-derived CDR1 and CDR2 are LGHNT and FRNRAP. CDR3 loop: CASGLAHGEGSYNEQFF. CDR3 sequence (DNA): TGTGCTAGTGGTTTGGCCCACGGGGAGGGCTCCTACAATGAGCAGTTCTTC.

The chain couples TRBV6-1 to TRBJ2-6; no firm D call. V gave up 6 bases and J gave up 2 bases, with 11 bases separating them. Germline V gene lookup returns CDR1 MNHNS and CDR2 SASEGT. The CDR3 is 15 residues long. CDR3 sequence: CASRARAPGANVLTF. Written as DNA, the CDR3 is TGTGCCAGCAGAGCTAGGGCGCCTGGGGCCAACGTCCTGACTTTC.

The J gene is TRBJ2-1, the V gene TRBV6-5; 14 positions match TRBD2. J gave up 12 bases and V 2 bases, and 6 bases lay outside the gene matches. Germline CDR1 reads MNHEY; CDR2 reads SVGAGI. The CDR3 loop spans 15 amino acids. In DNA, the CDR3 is TGTGCCAGCAGTTACGGACTAGCGGGAGGAGGATCGCAGTTCTTC. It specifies CASSYGLAGGGSQFF.

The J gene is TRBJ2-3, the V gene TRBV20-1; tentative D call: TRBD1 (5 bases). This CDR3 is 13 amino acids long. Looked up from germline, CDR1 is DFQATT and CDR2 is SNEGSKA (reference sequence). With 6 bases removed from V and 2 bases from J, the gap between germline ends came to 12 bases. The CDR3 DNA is TGCAGTGCCAGGAAAGGGGCCACAGATACGCAGTATTTT. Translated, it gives CSARKGATDTQYF.

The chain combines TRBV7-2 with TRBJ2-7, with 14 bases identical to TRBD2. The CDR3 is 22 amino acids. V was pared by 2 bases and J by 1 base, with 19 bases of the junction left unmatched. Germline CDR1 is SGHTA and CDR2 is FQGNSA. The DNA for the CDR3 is TGTGCCAGCAGCTTATCCCCGATTCATTGGACTAGCGGGAGGATTTCATCCTACGAGCAGTACTTC. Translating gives CASSLSPIHWTSGRISSYEQYF.

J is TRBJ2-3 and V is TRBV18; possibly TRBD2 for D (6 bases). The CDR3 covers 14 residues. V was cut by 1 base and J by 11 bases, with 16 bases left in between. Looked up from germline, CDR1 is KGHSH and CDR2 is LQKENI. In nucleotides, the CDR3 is TGTGCCAGCTCACCACTTGATGAGTCGGGGGTGCAGTATTTT. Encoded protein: CASSPLDESGVQYF.